One TCR beta chain is described in this entry. The antigen is unknown. The data belong to a study of shared clonotypes between healthy human individuals. J lost 6 bases, V lost 9 bases, and 12 bases had no gene match. Germline V gives CDR1 MNHEY, CDR2 SMNVEV (reference sequence). The CDR3 runs 16 residues. Clones were read by immunoSEQ multiplex PCR, and TCRdb kept only the in-frame ones, dropping some. In the table there are about 2 million clones, around 96% of which are singletons. CD45RO-negative CD8 cells positively selected for CCR7 made up the naive population, which excluded terminally differentiated effector memory CD45RA+ cells. Study observations and caveats: An anticipated effect of sequencing depth on clonotype sharing among donors was recognized. Generation probabilities were higher for clonotypes shared across all four sorted-subset donors than for unshared ones.

Sequencing was performed on naive CD8+ T cells sorted from blood. V is TRBV27 and J is TRBJ2-1; 12 bases map to TRBD2. The receptor was isolated from a man aged 18 to 35 in good health. The CDR3 bases are TGTGCCAGTTGGGGCCTAGCGGGAGGGCCGACCAATGAGCAGTTCTTC. It codes for CASWGLAGGPTNEQFF.